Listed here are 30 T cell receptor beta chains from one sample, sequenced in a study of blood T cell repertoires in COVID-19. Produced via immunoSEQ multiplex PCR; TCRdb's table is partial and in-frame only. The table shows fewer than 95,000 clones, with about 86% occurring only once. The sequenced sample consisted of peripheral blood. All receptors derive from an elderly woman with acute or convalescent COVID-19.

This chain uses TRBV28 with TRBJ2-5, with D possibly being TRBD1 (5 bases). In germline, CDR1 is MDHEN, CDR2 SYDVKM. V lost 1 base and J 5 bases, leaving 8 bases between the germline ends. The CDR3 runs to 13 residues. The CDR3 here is CASSLSGWETQYF. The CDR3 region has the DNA TGTGCCAGCAGTTTATCAGGGTGGGAGACCCAGTACTTC. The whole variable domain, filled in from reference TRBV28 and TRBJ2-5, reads DVKVTQSSRYLVKRTGEKVFLECVQDMDHENMFWYRQDPGLGLRLIYFSYDVKMKEKGDIPEGYSVSREKKERFSLILESASTNQTSMYLCASSLSGWETQYFGPGTRLLVL.

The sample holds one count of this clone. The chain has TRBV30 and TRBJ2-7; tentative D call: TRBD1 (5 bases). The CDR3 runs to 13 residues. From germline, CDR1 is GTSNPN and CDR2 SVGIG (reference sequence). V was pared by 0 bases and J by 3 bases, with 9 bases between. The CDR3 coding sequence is TGTGCCTGGAGTGTGGGAACAGGCTACGAGCAGTACTTC. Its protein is CAWSVGTGYEQYF. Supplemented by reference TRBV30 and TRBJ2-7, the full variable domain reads SQTIHQWPATLVQPVGSPLSLECTVEGTSNPNLYWYRQAAGRGLQLLFYSVGIGQISSEVPQNLSASRPQDRQFILSSKKLLLSDSGFYLCAWSVGTGYEQYFGPGTRLTVT.

The CDR3 loop reads CATTGGPSNTGELFF. The CDR3 DNA reads TGTGCTACGACAGGGGGCCCTTCGAACACCGGGGAGCTGTTTTTT. The chain is built from TRBV3-1 (or the pseudogene TRBV3-2) and TRBJ2-2; 10 bases map to TRBD1. CDR3 length: 15 residues. Germline assignment: CDR1 LGHDT and CDR2 YNNKEL (reference sequence).

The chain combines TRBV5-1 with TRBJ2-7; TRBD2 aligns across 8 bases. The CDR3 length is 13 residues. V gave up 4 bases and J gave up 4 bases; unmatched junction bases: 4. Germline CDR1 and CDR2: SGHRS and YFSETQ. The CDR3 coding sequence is TGCGCCAGCAGCCGGGGACTAGATTACGAGCAGTACTTC. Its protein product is CASSRGLDYEQYF.

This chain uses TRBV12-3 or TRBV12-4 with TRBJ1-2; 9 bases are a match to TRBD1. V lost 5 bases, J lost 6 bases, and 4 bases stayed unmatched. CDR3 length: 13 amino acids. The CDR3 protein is CASSTRTGDGYTF. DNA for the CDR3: TGTGCCAGCAGTACGCGGACAGGGGATGGCTACACCTTC.

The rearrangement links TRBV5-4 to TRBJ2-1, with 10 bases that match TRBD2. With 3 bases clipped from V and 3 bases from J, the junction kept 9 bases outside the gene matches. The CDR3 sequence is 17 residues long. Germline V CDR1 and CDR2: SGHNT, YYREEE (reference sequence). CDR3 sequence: CASSSQGLASYYNEQFF. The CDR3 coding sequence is TGTGCCAGCAGCTCACAGGGACTAGCGTCCTACTACAATGAGCAGTTCTTC.

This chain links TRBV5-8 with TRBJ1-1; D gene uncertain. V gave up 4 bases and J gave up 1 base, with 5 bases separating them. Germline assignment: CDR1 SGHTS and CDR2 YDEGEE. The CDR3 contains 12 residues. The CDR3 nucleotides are TGTGCCAGCAGCGAGGGGAACACTGAAGCTTTCTTT. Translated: CASSEGNTEAFF.

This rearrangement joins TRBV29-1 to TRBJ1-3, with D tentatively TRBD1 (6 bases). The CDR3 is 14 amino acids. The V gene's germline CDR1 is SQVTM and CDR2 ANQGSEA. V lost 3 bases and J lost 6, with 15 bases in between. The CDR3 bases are TGCAGCGTTGACAAGCCAGGGGTTGAAAACACCATATATTTT. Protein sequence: CSVDKPGVENTIYF.

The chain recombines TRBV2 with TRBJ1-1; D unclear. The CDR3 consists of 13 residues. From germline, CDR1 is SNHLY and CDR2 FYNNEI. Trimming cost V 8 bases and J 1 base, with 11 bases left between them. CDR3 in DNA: TGTGCCAGCCGGGTACGAACGAACACTGAAGCTTTCTTT. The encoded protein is CASRVRTNTEAFF.

CDR3 DNA sequence: TGTGCCAGCAGTTCCCCGTCTAGCGGGGGCGATACGCAGTATTTT. Residues: CASSSPSSGGDTQYF. V gene TRBV6-5 combines with J gene TRBJ2-3; TRBD2 matches 10 bases. CDR1 and CDR2 from the germline V gene are MNHEY and SVGAGI. This CDR3 region has 15 residues. V dropped 4 bases and J dropped 6; count of bases not matched to a gene: 7.

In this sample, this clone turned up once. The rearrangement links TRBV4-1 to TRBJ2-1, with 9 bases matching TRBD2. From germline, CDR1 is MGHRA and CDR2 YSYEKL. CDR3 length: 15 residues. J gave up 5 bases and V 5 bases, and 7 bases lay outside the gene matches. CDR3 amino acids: CASSETSGANNEQFF. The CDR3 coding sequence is TGCGCCAGCAGCGAGACTAGCGGAGCCAACAATGAGCAGTTCTTC.

The CDR3 reads CAHRGGGTDTQYF. The CDR3 nucleotides are TGTGCCCATCGGGGGGGCGGCACAGATACGCAGTATTTT. The V call is TRBV10-3, the J call TRBJ2-3; the match to TRBD2 covers 8 bases. Germline lookup yields CDR1 ENHRY and CDR2 SYGVKD. The CDR3 covers 13 residues. J lost 1 base, V lost 11 bases, and 5 bases had no gene match.

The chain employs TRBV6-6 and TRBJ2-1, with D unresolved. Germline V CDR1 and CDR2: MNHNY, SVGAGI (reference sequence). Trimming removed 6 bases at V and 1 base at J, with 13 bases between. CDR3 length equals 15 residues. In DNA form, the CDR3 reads TGTGCCAGCAGGTCAACGGGTGATTCCTACAATGAGCAGTTCTTC. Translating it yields CASRSTGDSYNEQFF.

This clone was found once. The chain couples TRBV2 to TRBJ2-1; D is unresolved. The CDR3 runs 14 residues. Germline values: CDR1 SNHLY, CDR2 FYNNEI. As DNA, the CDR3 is TGTGCTGACTCCGACCTGAGCTCCTACAATGAGCAGTTCTTC. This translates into CADSDLSSYNEQFF. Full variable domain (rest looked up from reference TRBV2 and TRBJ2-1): EPEVTQTPSHQVTQMGQEVILRCVPISNHLYFYWYRQILGQKVEFLVSFYNNEISEKSEIFDDQFSVERPDGSNFTLKIRSTKLEDSAMYFCADSDLSSYNEQFFGPGTRLTVL.

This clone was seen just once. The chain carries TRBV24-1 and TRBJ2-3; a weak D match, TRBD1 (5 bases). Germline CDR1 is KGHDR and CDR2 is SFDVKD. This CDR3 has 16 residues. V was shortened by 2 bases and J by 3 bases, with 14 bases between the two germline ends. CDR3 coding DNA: TGTGCCACCAGTGATTCCGGGTACTCAGGGACAGATACGCAGTATTTT. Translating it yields CATSDSGYSGTDTQYF.

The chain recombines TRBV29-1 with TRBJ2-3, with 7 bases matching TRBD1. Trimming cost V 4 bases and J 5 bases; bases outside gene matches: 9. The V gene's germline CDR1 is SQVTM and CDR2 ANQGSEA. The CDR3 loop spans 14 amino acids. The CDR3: CSVAKAQGIDTQYF. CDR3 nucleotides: TGCAGCGTTGCAAAGGCACAGGGGATAGATACGCAGTATTTT.

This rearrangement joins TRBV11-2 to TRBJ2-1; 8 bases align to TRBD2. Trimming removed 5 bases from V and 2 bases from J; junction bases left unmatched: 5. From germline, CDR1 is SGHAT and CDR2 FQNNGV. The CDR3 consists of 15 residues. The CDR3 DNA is TGTGCCAGCAGCCCCGGACTAGCAGCCTACAATGAGCAGTTCTTC. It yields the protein CASSPGLAAYNEQFF.

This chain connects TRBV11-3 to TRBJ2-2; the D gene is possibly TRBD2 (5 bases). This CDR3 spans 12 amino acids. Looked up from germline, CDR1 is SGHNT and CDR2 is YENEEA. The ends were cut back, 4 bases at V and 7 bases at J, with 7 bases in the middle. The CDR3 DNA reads TGTGCCAGCAGCTGGGCGGGCGGGGAGCTGTTTTTT. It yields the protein CASSWAGGELFF.

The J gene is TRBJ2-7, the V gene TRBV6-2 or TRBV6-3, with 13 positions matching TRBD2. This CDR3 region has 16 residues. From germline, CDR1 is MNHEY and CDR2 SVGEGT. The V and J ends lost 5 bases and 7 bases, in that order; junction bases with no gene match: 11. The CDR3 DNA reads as TGTGCCAGCAGTCAGAGCCGACTAGCGGGAGGAGGGGAGCAGTACTTC. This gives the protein CASSQSRLAGGGEQYF.

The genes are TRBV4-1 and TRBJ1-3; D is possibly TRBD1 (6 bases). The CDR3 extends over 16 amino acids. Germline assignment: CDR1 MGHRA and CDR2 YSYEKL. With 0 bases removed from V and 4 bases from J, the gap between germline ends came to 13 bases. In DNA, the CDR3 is TGCGCCAGCAGCCAAGAAGTCCCAGGGGCCGGAAACACCATATATTTT. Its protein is CASSQEVPGAGNTIYF.

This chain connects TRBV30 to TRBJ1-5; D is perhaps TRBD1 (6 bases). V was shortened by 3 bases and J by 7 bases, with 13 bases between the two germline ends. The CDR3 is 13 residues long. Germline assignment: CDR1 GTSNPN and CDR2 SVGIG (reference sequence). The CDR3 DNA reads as TGTGCCTGGAGCGGGGGGCGCGGGCAGCCCCAGCATTTT. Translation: CAWSGGRGQPQHF.

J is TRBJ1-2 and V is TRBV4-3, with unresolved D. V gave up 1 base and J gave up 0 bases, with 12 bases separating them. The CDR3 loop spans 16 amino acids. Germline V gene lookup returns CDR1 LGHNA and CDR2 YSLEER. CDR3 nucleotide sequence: TGCGCCAGCAGCCAAGTGGGCAGCTCCGCTAACTATGGCTACACCTTC. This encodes CASSQVGSSANYGYTF.

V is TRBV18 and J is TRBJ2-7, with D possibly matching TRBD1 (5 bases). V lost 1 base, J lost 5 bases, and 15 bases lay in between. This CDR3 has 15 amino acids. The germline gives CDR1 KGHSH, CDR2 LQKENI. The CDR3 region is CASSPQGSRLNEQYF. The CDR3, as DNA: TGTGCCAGCTCACCACAGGGGTCGCGTCTGAACGAGCAGTACTTC.

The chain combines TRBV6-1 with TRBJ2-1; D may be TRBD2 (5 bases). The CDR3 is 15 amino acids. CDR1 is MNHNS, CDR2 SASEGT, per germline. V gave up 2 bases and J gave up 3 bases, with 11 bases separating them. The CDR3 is CASSEPIGLYNEQFF. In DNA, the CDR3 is TGTGCCAGCAGTGAACCCATCGGACTCTACAATGAGCAGTTCTTC.

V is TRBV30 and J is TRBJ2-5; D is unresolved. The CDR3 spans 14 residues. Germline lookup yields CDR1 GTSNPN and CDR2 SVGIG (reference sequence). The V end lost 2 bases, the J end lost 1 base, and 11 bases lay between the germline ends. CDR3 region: CAWSSTVSQETQYF. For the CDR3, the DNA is TGTGCCTGGAGTTCTACAGTGTCCCAAGAGACCCAGTACTTC. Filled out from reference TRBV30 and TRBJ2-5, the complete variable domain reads SQTIHQWPATLVQPVGSPLSLECTVEGTSNPNLYWYRQAAGRGLQLLFYSVGIGQISSEVPQNLSASRPQDRQFILSSKKLLLSDSGFYLCAWSSTVSQETQYFGPGTRLLVL.

In nucleotides, the CDR3 is TGTGCCTGGAGTAACCCGGGACAGGGTATAACTGAAGCTTTCTTT. Translated, it gives CAWSNPGQGITEAFF. The gene calls are TRBV30 and TRBJ1-1, with 9 bases lining up with TRBD1. The CDR3 length is 15 residues. The J segment lost 5 bases and the V segment lost 2 bases, leaving 9 bases of the junction unmatched. Germline CDR1 GTSNPN, CDR2 SVGIG (reference sequence).

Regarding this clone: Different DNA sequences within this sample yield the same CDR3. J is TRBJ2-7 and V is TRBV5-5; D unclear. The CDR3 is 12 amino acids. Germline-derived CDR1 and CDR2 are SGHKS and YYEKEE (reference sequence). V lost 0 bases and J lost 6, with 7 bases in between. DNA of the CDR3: TGTGCCAGCAGCTTGGAGCGCGGCGAGCAGTACTTC. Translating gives CASSLERGEQYF.

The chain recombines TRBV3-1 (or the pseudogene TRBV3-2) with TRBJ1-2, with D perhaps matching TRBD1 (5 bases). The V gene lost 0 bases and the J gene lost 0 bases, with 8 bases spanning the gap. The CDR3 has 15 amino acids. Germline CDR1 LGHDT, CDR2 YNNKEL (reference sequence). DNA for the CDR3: TGTGCCAGCAGCCAAGATTGGGGGGCTAACTATGGCTACACCTTC. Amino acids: CASSQDWGANYGYTF.

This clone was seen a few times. The CDR3 DNA reads as TGTGCCAGCAGCTCTAGGCGGGGGGCTATAGATACGCAGTATTTT. Protein sequence: CASSSRRGAIDTQYF. The chain uses TRBV7-3 and TRBJ2-3; TRBD2 matches at 8 bases. Germline V gene data show CDR1 as SGHTA and CDR2 as FQGTGA. V shed 4 bases and J 5 bases; nucleotides not matched to a gene: 8. CDR3 length: 15 residues. The entire variable domain, with the rest obtained from reference TRBV7-3 and TRBJ2-3, is as follows: GAGVSQTPSNKVTEKGKYVELRCDPISGHTALYWYRQSLGQGPEFLIYFQGTGAADDSGLPNDRFFAVRPEGSVSTLKIQRTERGDSAVYLCASSSRRGAIDTQYFGPGTRLTVL.

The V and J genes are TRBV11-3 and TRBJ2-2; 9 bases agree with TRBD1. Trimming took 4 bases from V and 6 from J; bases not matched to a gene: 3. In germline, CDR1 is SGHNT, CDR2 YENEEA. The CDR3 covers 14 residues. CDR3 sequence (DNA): TGTGCCAGCAGCTCACAGGGGGCCGCCGGGGAGCTGTTTTTT. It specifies CASSSQGAAGELFF.